This is a list of T cell receptor beta chains from one sample in a study of blood T cell repertoires in COVID-19. Profiled with immunoSEQ multiplex PCR; TCRdb holds only in-frame clones, not every one. The table has approximately 300,000 clones, about 85% seen once. The sequencing input was PBMCs or T cells enriched from blood (not recorded which). Every receptor here comes from a woman between 25 and 40 years old who had been exposed to COVID-19. Both conserved end residues are part of each CDR3. A D gene is named only where the DNA matches it firmly. Size is omitted from some rows. Given values are once, few, many or a class for expanded clones.

D: NA
J: TRBJ2-1
V: TRBV30
size: NA
CDR3: CAWSRASYNEQFF
DNA: TGTGCCTGGAGCAGGGCTTCGTACAATGAGCAGTTCTTC

D: NA
J: TRBJ2-7
V: TRBV11-1
size: NA
CDR3: CASSLGGGSYEQYF
DNA: TGTGCCAGCAGCTTAGGAGGGGGTTCCTACGAGCAGTACTTC

D: TRBD1
J: TRBJ2-4
V: TRBV28
size: NA
CDR3: CASSPDRSLAKNIQYF
DNA: TGTGCCAGCAGCCCGGACAGGTCTTTAGCCAAAAACATTCAGTACTTC

D: TRBD1
J: TRBJ2-5
V: TRBV28
size: NA
CDR3: CASNSGTGDQETQYF
DNA: TGTGCCAGCAATTCCGGGACAGGGGACCAAGAGACCCAGTACTTC

D: TRBD1
J: TRBJ2-3
V: TRBV19
size: NA
CDR3: CASGDRAKTDTQYF
DNA: TGTGCCAGTGGGGACAGGGCCAAAACAGATACGCAGTATTTT

D: NA
J: TRBJ1-4
V: TRBV19
size: NA
CDR3: CASTLPGTNEKLFF
DNA: TGTGCCAGTACTCTTCCAGGGACTAATGAAAAACTGTTTTTT

D: NA
J: TRBJ2-1
V: TRBV5-1
size: NA
CDR3: CASSLRYEQFF
DNA: TGCGCCAGCAGCTTGCGGTATGAGCAGTTCTTC

D: TRBD1
J: TRBJ1-2
V: TRBV4-1
size: once
CDR3: CASSQVPGQGCTF
DNA: TGCGCCAGCAGCCAAGTCCCGGGACAGGGTTGCACCTTC

D: TRBD1
J: TRBJ2-5
V: TRBV6-1
size: NA
CDR3: CASSEMGQIYQETQYF
DNA: TGTGCCAGCAGTGAAATGGGACAGATATACCAAGAGACCCAGTACTTC

D: TRBD1
J: TRBJ2-6
V: TRBV2
size: NA
CDR3: CARTGQLFPGANVLTF
DNA: TGTGCCCGGACAGGGCAACTATTCCCTGGGGCCAACGTCCTGACTTTC

D: NA
J: TRBJ1-1
V: TRBV19
size: NA
CDR3: CASSLTRDTPNTEAFF
DNA: TGTGCCAGTAGTCTTACCCGGGACACCCCGAACACTGAAGCTTTCTTT

D: NA
J: TRBJ2-1
V: TRBV11-2
size: NA
CDR3: CASSVEGDPYNEQFF
DNA: TGTGCCAGCAGCGTAGAGGGAGACCCCTACAATGAGCAGTTCTTC

D: NA
J: TRBJ2-1
V: TRBV10-3
size: NA
CDR3: CAISGSGTAATYNEQFF
DNA: TGTGCCATCAGTGGATCCGGGACTGCCGCCACCTACAATGAGCAGTTCTTC

D: TRBD2
J: TRBJ2-1
V: TRBV3-1/TRBV3-2
size: once
CDR3: CASSRSGSWGEQFF
DNA: TGTGCCAGCAGCCGAAGCGGGAGCTGGGGGGAGCAGTTCTTC

D: NA
J: TRBJ2-1
V: TRBV5-5
size: NA
CDR3: CASSLSRINEQFF
DNA: TGTGCCAGCAGCTTATCGAGAATTAATGAGCAGTTCTTC

D: NA
J: TRBJ1-1
V: TRBV4-1
size: NA
CDR3: CASSQGGGQGYTEAFF
DNA: TGCGCCAGCAGCCAAGGGGGCGGGCAGGGGTACACTGAAGCTTTCTTT

D: TRBD2
J: TRBJ2-4
V: TRBV28
size: NA
CDR3: CASGPAGERENIQYF
DNA: TGTGCCAGCGGCCCCGCGGGGGAAAGGGAAAACATTCAGTACTTC

D: NA
J: TRBJ1-1
V: TRBV5-4
size: NA
CDR3: CASSLDLGAGAFF
DNA: TGTGCCAGCAGCTTGGATCTGGGGGCGGGAGCTTTCTTT

D: TRBD1
J: TRBJ2-3
V: TRBV7-2
size: few
CDR3: CASSLRGSGTATDTQYF
DNA: TGTGCCAGCAGCTTAAGGGGGTCCGGGACAGCCACAGATACGCAGTATTTT

D: NA
J: TRBJ2-1
V: TRBV7-8
size: NA
CDR3: CASSYLQDSYNEQFF
DNA: TGTGCCAGCAGCTATCTACAGGATTCCTACAATGAGCAGTTCTTC

D: NA
J: TRBJ1-6
V: TRBV6-1
size: NA
CDR3: CASSDRQESPLHF
DNA: TGTGCCAGCAGTGACCGACAGGAGTCACCCCTCCACTTT

D: NA
J: TRBJ1-4
V: TRBV2
size: NA
CDR3: CASSVLATNEKLFF
DNA: TGTGCCAGCAGTGTGCTAGCAACTAATGAAAAACTGTTTTTT

D: NA
J: TRBJ2-5
V: TRBV5-4
size: NA
CDR3: CASSLETLRGETQYF
DNA: TGTGCCAGCAGCTTGGAAACTTTGCGGGGAGAGACCCAGTACTTC

D: NA
J: TRBJ1-1
V: TRBV3-1/TRBV3-2
size: NA
CDR3: CASSQEGSGNTEAFF
DNA: TGTGCCAGCAGCCAAGAAGGTTCAGGGAACACTGAAGCTTTCTTT

D: NA
J: TRBJ1-2
V: TRBV12-3/TRBV12-4
size: NA
CDR3: CASTLPGSYGYTF
DNA: TGTGCCAGCACTCTACCGGGATCCTATGGCTACACCTTC

D: TRBD2
J: TRBJ2-1
V: TRBV7-3
size: once
CDR3: CASSPYSGVYNEQFF
DNA: TGTGCCAGCAGCCCATATAGCGGGGTCTACAATGAGCAGTTCTTC

D: NA
J: TRBJ1-2
V: TRBV28
size: NA
CDR3: CASSLVAGYGYTF
DNA: TGTGCCAGCAGTTTAGTAGCAGGGTATGGCTACACCTTC

D: TRBD2
J: TRBJ2-5
V: TRBV18
size: NA
CDR3: CASSPQRGSETQYF
DNA: TGTGCCAGCTCACCTCAGCGGGGGTCAGAGACCCAGTACTTC

D: NA
J: TRBJ2-1
V: TRBV6-2/TRBV6-3
size: NA
CDR3: CASSLSRAGRTNNEQFF
DNA: TGTGCCAGCAGTTTATCCAGGGCCGGAAGGACCAACAATGAGCAGTTCTTC

D: TRBD1
J: TRBJ1-6
V: TRBV5-4
size: NA
CDR3: CASSPGTGEWNSPLHF
DNA: TGTGCCAGCAGCCCAGGGACAGGGGAGTGGAATTCACCCCTCCACTTT

D: NA
J: TRBJ1-5
V: TRBV2
size: NA
CDR3: CASTFAQNSQPQHF
DNA: TGTGCCAGCACGTTTGCCCAAAACAGTCAGCCCCAGCATTTT

D: NA
J: TRBJ2-2
V: TRBV28
size: NA
CDR3: CASSSSNTGELFF
DNA: NA

D: TRBD2
J: TRBJ2-5
V: TRBV4-1
size: NA
CDR3: CASSQEGLAGQETQYF
DNA: TGCGCCAGCAGCCAAGAGGGACTAGCGGGACAAGAGACCCAGTACTTC

D: NA
J: TRBJ1-5
V: TRBV6-2/TRBV6-3
size: NA
CDR3: CASSYERFSGQPQHF
DNA: TGTGCCAGCAGTTACGAGCGTTTTTCCGGGCAGCCCCAGCATTTT

D: TRBD2
J: TRBJ2-1
V: TRBV5-1
size: NA
CDR3: CASSPGLVNNEQFF
DNA: TGCGCCAGCAGCCCGGGACTAGTCAACAATGAGCAGTTCTTC

D: NA
J: TRBJ1-1
V: TRBV20-1
size: NA
CDR3: CSARDVEAFF
DNA: TGCAGTGCTAGAGATGTAGAAGCTTTCTTT

D: TRBD1
J: TRBJ1-1
V: TRBV7-8
size: NA
CDR3: CASSLLTGRRNEAFF
DNA: TGTGCCAGCAGCTTACTGACAGGGCGGCGCAATGAAGCTTTCTTT

D: NA
J: TRBJ1-1
V: TRBV2
size: NA
CDR3: CASTSSTEAFF
DNA: TGTGCCAGTACCAGTTCCACTGAAGCTTTCTTT

D: TRBD1
J: TRBJ1-5
V: TRBV4-3
size: NA
CDR3: CASSQAGGGQPQHF
DNA: TGCGCCAGCAGCCAAGCAGGGGGTGGTCAGCCCCAGCATTTT

D: NA
J: TRBJ1-4
V: TRBV4-2
size: few
CDR3: CASSRRGTNEKLFF
DNA: TGTGCCAGCAGCCGAAGGGGGACTAATGAAAAACTGTTTTTT

D: TRBD1
J: TRBJ1-6
V: TRBV3-1/TRBV3-2
size: NA
CDR3: CATPDRASLNSPLHF
DNA: TGTGCCACCCCAGACAGGGCTTCACTTAATTCACCCCTCCACTTT

D: TRBD1
J: TRBJ1-2
V: TRBV10-3
size: NA
CDR3: CAIREMTGQGYTF
DNA: TGTGCCATCAGGGAAATGACAGGGCAGGGCTACACCTTC

D: NA
J: TRBJ2-7
V: TRBV28
size: NA
CDR3: CASSTRRAGREQYF
DNA: TGTGCCAGCAGTACACGAAGGGCGGGGCGCGAGCAGTACTTC

D: NA
J: TRBJ1-1
V: TRBV2
size: NA
CDR3: CASSESQGLMNTEAFF
DNA: TGTGCCAGCAGTGAATCACAGGGCCTAATGAACACTGAAGCTTTCTTT

D: NA
J: TRBJ2-3
V: TRBV6-5
size: NA
CDR3: CASRQGRVTDTQYF
DNA: TGTGCCAGCAGACAGGGCAGGGTGACAGATACGCAGTATTTT

D: NA
J: TRBJ1-1
V: TRBV5-6
size: once
CDR3: CASSRQGGTEAFF
DNA: TGTGCCAGCAGCAGGCAGGGAGGGACTGAAGCTTTCTTT

D: TRBD1
J: TRBJ1-4
V: TRBV5-1
size: few
CDR3: CASSESGTANEKLFF
DNA: TGCGCCAGCAGCGAGTCAGGGACAGCGAATGAAAAACTGTTTTTT

D: TRBD1
J: TRBJ1-2
V: TRBV10-3
size: NA
CDR3: CAINGAGDREFSGYTF
DNA: TGTGCCATCAATGGGGCGGGGGACAGGGAGTTCTCTGGCTACACCTTC

D: NA
J: TRBJ1-5
V: TRBV24-1
size: once
CDR3: CATSDLTGQPQHF
DNA: TGTGCCACCAGTGATTTAACAGGTCAGCCCCAGCATTTT